A single sample is the source of the 23 T cell receptor beta chains below, sequenced in a study of monozygotic twins with inflammatory bowel disease. From the 5' RACE reads, TCRdb lists one entry per CDR3 protein and no DNA. The sample totals about 160,000 distinct CDR3 sequences. Sequencing used blood. All receptors derive from a human donor with ulcerative colitis or Crohn's disease, or a healthy co-twin of an affected twin (not recorded which).

The chain carries TRBV27 and TRBJ1-2; the TCRdb call, TRBD1, lacks DNA for checking. Germline CDR1 MNHEY, CDR2 SMNVEV (reference sequence). The length of the CDR3 is 14 residues. The CDR3 protein is CASSPDSDNYGYTF.

J is TRBJ2-1 and V is TRBV4-3; the D call of TRBD2 rests on TCRdb alone, since no DNA is present to check it. Germline-derived CDR1 and CDR2 are LGHNA and YSLEER. This CDR3 spans 17 amino acids. This chain's CDR3 is CASSQDTSGLTYNEQFF.

This chain links TRBV23-1 with TRBJ2-1; TCRdb calls TRBD1, which cannot be checked without DNA. TRBV23-1 is reported as an ORF; its role is uncertain. This CDR3 spans 16 amino acids. CDR3 amino acids: CASSQSTGDPYNEQFF.

V usage is TRBV25-1 and J usage is TRBJ1-3. The CDR3 consists of 14 residues. CDR1 MGHDK and CDR2 SYGVNS come from the germline V gene. The CDR3 reads CASSSRRTGNTIYF.

This chain links TRBV28 with TRBJ1-5. Per the germline V gene, CDR1 is MDHEN and CDR2 is SYDVKM. CDR3 length: 16 residues. CDR3 in amino acids: CASSLYSRQPDQPQHF.

The chain carries TRBV6-5 and TRBJ2-6. Per germline, CDR1 MNHEY and CDR2 SVGAGI. There are 19 residues in the CDR3. CDR3 protein: CASGYSVWGPGSGANVLTF.

This rearrangement joins TRBV19 to TRBJ1-2; TCRdb proposes TRBD1, but this gene call is untestable without DNA. This CDR3 contains 13 residues. Looked up from germline, CDR1 is LNHDA and CDR2 is SQIVND (reference sequence). The CDR3 loop is CASSERGGDGYTF.

The CDR3 is CASSLASSSYEQYF. This sequence joins TRBV5-1 and TRBJ2-7. This CDR3 is built from 14 residues. The germline V gene has CDR1 SGHRS and CDR2 YFSETQ.

The chain links TRBV5-1 to TRBJ1-4; the TCRdb call, TRBD1, lacks DNA for checking. CDR1 and CDR2 from the germline V gene are SGHRS and YFSETQ. There are 14 residues in the CDR3. The CDR3 region is CASSLETGVRKLFF.

The chain combines TRBV5-1 with TRBJ2-1. This CDR3 is 15 amino acids long. Germline CDR1 is SGHRS and CDR2 is YFSETQ. The CDR3 protein is CASSPHSQSMAEQFF.

This sequence joins TRBV4-3 and TRBJ2-1. The germline CDR1 and CDR2 sequences are LGHNA and YSLEER. CDR3 length: 13 residues. The CDR3 here is CASSRIDNDEQFF.

The rearrangement joins TRBV20-1 to TRBJ1-5; there is no DNA to check the TCRdb D call of TRBD1. CDR1 DFQATT and CDR2 SNEGSKA come from the germline V gene (reference sequence). The CDR3 extends over 18 amino acids. The CDR3 protein is CSASIRQGSLYSNQPQHF.

The rearrangement joins TRBV6-6 to TRBJ2-7; TCRdb's D call, TRBD1, is unchecked because there is no DNA. The germline gives CDR1 MNHNY, CDR2 SVGAGI (reference sequence). The length of the CDR3 is 12 residues. CDR3 protein: CASSPGLFEQYF.

This chain uses TRBV20-1 with TRBJ2-7; the TRBD1 assignment by TCRdb is unverifiable without DNA. The CDR3 is 15 amino acids. Germline V gene sequence: CDR1 DFQATT, CDR2 SNEGSKA (reference sequence). The CDR3 reads CSARDFSGGAVEQYF.

This sequence joins TRBV19 and TRBJ2-7; TCRdb reports TRBD2, a call that lacks DNA to check it against. This CDR3 spans 13 amino acids. Germline CDR1 is LNHDA and CDR2 is SQIVND (reference sequence). CDR3 sequence: CASRPSGLFEQYF.

The chain employs TRBV4-2 and TRBJ2-3. Germline values: CDR1 LGHNA, CDR2 YNFKEQ. The CDR3 extends over 14 amino acids. CDR3 sequence: CASSQGIEQDTQYF.

V is TRBV5-1 and J is TRBJ2-1; TCRdb designates TRBD2, a call that cannot be tested without DNA. CDR3 length equals 16 residues. CDR1 SGHRS and CDR2 YFSETQ come from the germline V gene. Here the CDR3 reads CASSLFGSGMSNEQFF.

This chain uses TRBV5-5 with TRBJ1-6. CDR3 size: 14 residues. Germline assignment: CDR1 SGHKS and CDR2 YYEKEE (reference sequence). CDR3 amino acids: CASSEQIAASPLHF.

This sequence joins TRBV5-1 and TRBJ2-1; TCRdb's D gene call, TRBD1, goes unchecked for lack of DNA. The length of the CDR3 is 15 residues. Germline CDR1 and CDR2: SGHRS and YFSETQ. CDR3 residues: CASSFRDRVSDEQFF.

The V call is TRBV5-1, the J call TRBJ1-5; checking the TCRdb D call of TRBD1 is not possible without DNA. The CDR3 is 19 residues long. Germline loops: CDR1 SGHRS, CDR2 YFSETQ. The CDR3 protein is CASSLAGHSKSYSNQPQHF.

This rearrangement joins TRBV6-5 to TRBJ2-7. The CDR3 has 11 residues. Germline CDR1 reads MNHEY; CDR2 reads SVGAGI. CDR3 region: CASIWGYEQYF.

The chain has TRBV18 and TRBJ2-7. This CDR3 spans 13 amino acids. CDR1 is KGHSH and CDR2 is LQKENI in the germline V gene. This CDR3 reads CASSAVGRDEQYF.

The rearrangement joins TRBV2 to TRBJ1-5; TCRdb's assignment of TRBD1 cannot be checked, as there is no DNA. The CDR3 runs to 14 residues. Germline V gene sequence: CDR1 SNHLY, CDR2 FYNNEI. The CDR3 here is CASSAGDRGQPQHF.